The 31 T cell receptor beta chains below all came from one sample that was sequenced in a study of shared clonotypes between healthy human individuals. Naivety among CD8 cells was defined by CD45RO negativity and positive CCR7 selection, thereby excluding terminally differentiated effector memory CD45RA+ cells. Sequencing was performed with immunoSEQ multiplex PCR; in TCRdb, only in-frame clones are kept and a portion is missing. The sample records hundreds of thousands of clones, 90% to 95% being singletons. The specimen was naive CD8+ T cells sorted from blood. The receptors come from a man aged 25-45 years in good health.

This chain connects TRBV27 to TRBJ1-1; the D is unclear. The CDR3 length is 15 residues. Germline values: CDR1 MNHEY, CDR2 SMNVEV (reference sequence). Trimming cost V 3 bases and J 6 bases, with 17 bases left between them. CDR3: CASSLAQRDGAEAFF. For the CDR3, the DNA is TGTGCCAGCAGTTTGGCTCAGAGGGATGGGGCTGAAGCTTTCTTT.

V and J are TRBV29-1 and TRBJ2-1; 7 bases agree with TRBD2. Per the germline V gene, CDR1 is SQVTM and CDR2 is ANQGSEA. Trimming removed 5 bases from V and 3 bases from J; junction bases left unmatched: 4. The CDR3 covers 13 residues. This CDR3 is CSVLSGNYNEQFF. CDR3 DNA sequence: TGCAGCGTTCTAAGCGGGAACTACAATGAGCAGTTCTTC.

The chain joins TRBV27 to TRBJ2-5; D ambiguous. Germline V gene lookup returns CDR1 MNHEY and CDR2 SMNVEV (reference sequence). CDR3 length: 13 residues. V was shortened by 0 bases and J by 10 bases, with 12 bases between the two germline ends. CDR3 sequence reads: CASSLSFPAYQYF. The CDR3 DNA follows: TGTGCCAGCAGTTTATCGTTCCCAGCCTACCAGTACTTC.

This clone was picked up many times. The CDR3 here is CASSQDVGSLAGGNEQFF. DNA for the CDR3: TGTGCCAGCAGCCAAGATGTCGGGTCCCTAGCGGGAGGCAATGAGCAGTTCTTC. The rearrangement uses TRBV14 and TRBJ2-1; 11 positions agree with TRBD2. Germline CDR1 is SGHDN and CDR2 is FVKESK. CDR3 length: 18 residues. V dropped 0 bases and J dropped 6; count of bases not matched to a gene: 10. Full variable domain (remainder filled in from reference TRBV14 and TRBJ2-1): EAGVTQFPSHSVIEKGQTVTLRCDPISGHDNLYWYRRVMGKEIKFLLHFVKESKQDESGMPNNRFLAERTGGTYSTLKVQPAELEDSGVYFCASSQDVGSLAGGNEQFFGPGTRLTVL.

A word on this clone: Distinct nucleotide sequences in the sample also encode this CDR3. The gene calls are TRBV6-1 and TRBJ2-7; D gene ambiguous. The CDR3 extends over 10 amino acids. Germline loops: CDR1 MNHNS, CDR2 SASEGT. Deletions cut 7 bases from V and 0 bases from J, with 1 base between. Written as DNA, the CDR3 is TGTGCCAGCAACTCCTACGAGCAGTACTTC. Its protein is CASNSYEQYF.

The rearrangement uses TRBV28 and TRBJ2-5; 7 bases align to TRBD2. The CDR3 spans 19 residues. CDR1 MDHEN and CDR2 SYDVKM come from the germline V gene. The trim removed 8 bases at V and 4 bases at J, leaving 25 bases unmatched. CDR3 nucleotides: TGTGCCAGCGCTACTAGCATACTAGGTGGCGGGAGAGGGTTAGAGACCCAGTACTTC. The encoded protein is CASATSILGGGRGLETQYF.

This clone came up once. This chain joins TRBV19 and TRBJ1-1; D is unresolved. Trimming cost V 1 base and J 5 bases, with 11 bases left between them. The CDR3 has 14 amino acids. CDR1 and CDR2 (germline): LNHDA, SQIVND (reference sequence). The DNA of the CDR3 is TGTGCCAGTAGTATAGCCAACGGTCGGACTGAAGCTTTCTTT. It yields the protein CASSIANGRTEAFF.

This chain joins TRBV11-2 and TRBJ2-1, with 8 bases matching TRBD2. The CDR3 runs to 14 residues. The ends lost 5 bases at V and 7 bases at J; junction bases unmatched: 7. The V gene's germline CDR1 is SGHAT and CDR2 FQNNGV. CDR3 sequence (DNA): TGTGCCAGCAGCCCCTTAGCGGGAAAAAATGAGCAGTTCTTC. This sequence encodes CASSPLAGKNEQFF.

The chain combines TRBV30 with TRBJ1-3, with no clear D. Deletions cut 0 bases from V and 0 bases from J, with 9 bases between. The germline CDR1 and CDR2 sequences are GTSNPN and SVGIG (reference sequence). This CDR3 is built from 15 residues. CDR3 protein: CAWSVVRSSGNTIYF. The CDR3 DNA sequence: TGTGCCTGGAGTGTAGTACGTAGCTCTGGAAACACCATATATTTT.

This clone was found a few times. The V gene is TRBV5-5, the J gene TRBJ2-1, with no clear D. The CDR3 length is 14 residues. V dropped 0 bases and J dropped 1 base, with 5 bases sitting between them. Germline-derived CDR1 and CDR2 are SGHKS and YYEKEE (reference sequence). The CDR3 protein is CASSLDGSYNEQFF. The CDR3 DNA follows: TGTGCCAGCAGCTTGGACGGGTCCTACAATGAGCAGTTCTTC.

The V gene is TRBV2, the J gene TRBJ2-2; D remains unclear. Germline V gene sequence: CDR1 SNHLY, CDR2 FYNNEI. The CDR3 is 15 amino acids. The V and J ends lost 6 bases and 0 bases respectively, with 11 bases between them. This chain's CDR3 is CASSLDGTNTGELFF. The CDR3 DNA reads TGTGCCAGCAGCCTAGACGGAACGAACACCGGGGAGCTGTTTTTT.

This clone appeared a single time. The J gene is TRBJ2-3, the V gene TRBV19; D gene uncertain. CDR1 is LNHDA, CDR2 SQIVND, per germline (reference sequence). The V end lost 5 bases, the J end lost 3 bases, and 18 bases lay between the germline ends. This CDR3 contains 16 residues. The CDR3 region is CASSFSQWSITDTQYF. The CDR3 DNA is TGTGCCAGTAGTTTCTCACAGTGGAGTATTACAGATACGCAGTATTTT.

The chain recombines TRBV7-9 with TRBJ2-3; the D gene is possibly TRBD2 (5 bases). Germline V lookup: CDR1 SEHNR, CDR2 FQNEAQ (reference sequence). This CDR3 has 16 residues. Trimming pared 3 bases from V and 1 base from J, leaving 14 bases between. The chain's CDR3 is CASSFLSSPGTDTQYF. The DNA for the CDR3 is TGTGCCAGCAGCTTTCTTTCTAGCCCTGGCACAGATACGCAGTATTTT. The whole variable domain, remainder taken from reference TRBV7-9 and TRBJ2-3, is DTGVSQNPRHKITKRGQNVTFRCDPISEHNRLYWYRQTLGQGPEFLTYFQNEAQLEKSRLLSDRFSAERPKGSFSTLEIQRTEQGDSAMYLCASSFLSSPGTDTQYFGPGTRLTVL.

The rearrangement uses TRBV5-1 and TRBJ2-3, with D unclear. The V end lost 3 bases, the J end lost 0 bases, and 14 bases lay between the germline ends. Germline-derived CDR1 and CDR2 are SGHRS and YFSETQ. The CDR3 contains 16 residues. This chain's CDR3 is CASSSRRVPSTDTQYF. DNA for the CDR3: TGCGCCAGCAGCTCCCGGCGCGTCCCTAGCACAGATACGCAGTATTTT.

This clone was seen once. V and J are TRBV10-2 and TRBJ2-5; D may correspond to TRBD1 or TRBD2 (5 bases each). Trimming took off 5 bases at V and 5 bases at J, with 21 bases between the two ends. This CDR3 contains 16 residues. Germline CDR1 WSHSY, CDR2 SAAADI. CDR3 DNA: TGCGCCAGCAGTAACCGGGACGGCCCGTCCGGCGAGACCCAGTACTTC. Translating gives CASSNRDGPSGETQYF.

Only one count was recorded for this clone. The chain recombines TRBV12-5 with TRBJ1-5; TRBD1 is a possible D gene (5 bases). CDR1 is LGHNT and CDR2 is FRNRAP in the germline V gene. Trimming left V 7 bases short and J 9 bases short, with 10 bases between. The CDR3 length is 11 residues. Written as DNA, the CDR3 is TGTGCTAGTGAGGGTCAGGGGCCCCAGCATTTT. Protein: CASEGQGPQHF.

V and J are TRBV6-1 and TRBJ2-7, with 11 bases identical to TRBD1. CDR3 length: 15 residues. Germline V gene data show CDR1 as MNHNS and CDR2 as SASEGT. V trimming: 4 bases; J trimming: 0 bases; junction bases outside the gene matches: 2. CDR3 protein: CASSVGQGASYEQYF. DNA for the CDR3: TGTGCCAGCAGTGTAGGACAGGGGGCCTCCTACGAGCAGTACTTC.

The rearrangement joins TRBV10-2 to TRBJ2-7, with 10 bases that match TRBD1. The CDR3 runs to 15 residues. Germline V gives CDR1 WSHSY, CDR2 SAAADI. J lost 2 bases, V lost 5 bases, and 6 bases had no gene match. The CDR3 nucleotides are TGCGCCAGCAGTCCTACGGGACAGGGGACCTACGAGCAGTACTTC. Protein sequence: CASSPTGQGTYEQYF.

The chain employs TRBV25-1 and TRBJ2-7, with 14 nucleotides matching TRBD2. Germline CDR1 is MGHDK and CDR2 is SYGVNS. There are 18 residues in the CDR3. V trimming: 0 bases; J trimming: 0 bases; junction bases outside the gene matches: 4. CDR3 DNA sequence: TGTGCCAGCAGTGAATATCGACTAGCGGGAGGGAGCTCCTACGAGCAGTACTTC. Translating gives CASSEYRLAGGSSYEQYF.

The V and J genes are TRBV29-1 and TRBJ2-1; D is ambiguous. V was cut by 7 bases and J by 2 bases, with 12 bases left in between. CDR1 is SQVTM, CDR2 ANQGSEA, per germline. The CDR3 runs to 13 residues. In nucleotides, the CDR3 is TGCAGCGCCACAAAACCAGCCTACAATGAGCAGTTCTTC. Amino acid sequence: CSATKPAYNEQFF.

This clone was counted a single time. The V call is TRBV15, the J call TRBJ2-7; a weak D match, TRBD2 (5 bases). Germline CDR1 and CDR2: LNHNV and YYDKDF (reference sequence). V lost 0 bases and J lost 5, with 11 bases in between. The CDR3 consists of 14 residues. The CDR3 loop reads CATSRDREGDEQYF. The CDR3 region has the DNA TGTGCCACCAGCAGAGATCGCGAGGGAGACGAGCAGTACTTC.

As DNA, the CDR3 is TGTGCCAGACCCCCTAATGAAAAACTGTTTTTT. This sequence encodes CARPPNEKLFF. The gene calls are TRBV19 and TRBJ1-4; D is ambiguous. Per germline, CDR1 LNHDA and CDR2 SQIVND (reference sequence). Trimming took off 9 bases at V and 3 bases at J, with 5 bases between the two ends. The CDR3 loop spans 11 amino acids.

The chain joins TRBV11-2 to TRBJ1-5; no clear D gene. V was shortened by 0 bases and J by 4 bases, with 10 bases between the two germline ends. Germline-derived CDR1 and CDR2 are SGHAT and FQNNGV. The CDR3 is made up of 15 amino acids. The CDR3 DNA is TGTGCCAGCAGCTTAGATGTGGCACGAAATCAGCCCCAGCATTTT. Its translation: CASSLDVARNQPQHF.

A single count supports this clone. The chain has TRBV11-2 and TRBJ2-4, with D tentatively TRBD1 (5 bases). Germline CDR1 reads SGHAT; CDR2 reads FQNNGV. V lost 4 bases and J 2 bases, leaving 24 bases between the germline ends. There are 19 residues in the CDR3. CDR3 protein: CASSYRGGGAPQPKNIQYF. CDR3 DNA: TGTGCCAGCAGCTATAGAGGTGGTGGGGCCCCTCAGCCCAAAAACATTCAGTACTTC. Supplemented by reference TRBV11-2 and TRBJ2-4, the full variable domain reads EAGVAQSPRYKIIEKRQSVAFWCNPISGHATLYWYQQILGQGPKLLIQFQNNGVVDDSQLPKDRFSAERLKGVDSTLKIQPAKLEDSAVYLCASSYRGGGAPQPKNIQYFGAGTRLSVL.

The chain's CDR3 is CAWSEMTVSNQPQHF. The CDR3 coding sequence is TGTGCCTGGAGTGAGATGACGGTTAGCAATCAGCCCCAGCATTTT. The gene calls are TRBV30 and TRBJ1-5; D gene uncertain. This CDR3 region has 15 residues. The V gene's germline CDR1 is GTSNPN and CDR2 SVGIG (reference sequence). Between the trimmed V and J ends, which lost 1 base and 0 bases, there was a span of 10 bases.

This clone occurred a few times. Other DNA variants within this sample encode the same CDR3. The chain links TRBV27 to TRBJ2-5; D gene uncertain. CDR3 length equals 11 residues. Germline V gene data show CDR1 as MNHEY and CDR2 as SMNVEV (reference sequence). V lost 2 bases, J lost 4 bases, and 2 bases lay in between. CDR3 nucleotides: TGTGCCAGCAGTTTAGGAGAGACCCAGTACTTC. The encoded protein is CASSLGETQYF.

This clone was seen a handful of times. The chain joins TRBV29-1 to TRBJ2-7; TRBD1 aligns across 7 bases. V gave up 7 bases and J gave up 5 bases; unmatched junction bases: 8. Germline lookup yields CDR1 SQVTM and CDR2 ANQGSEA. The CDR3 runs 12 residues. CDR3 protein: CSGGQSIHEQYF. CDR3 coding DNA: TGCAGCGGGGGACAGTCCATCCACGAGCAGTACTTC.

The rearrangement links TRBV7-9 to TRBJ2-7, with TRBD2 matching over 8 bases. The CDR3 runs 14 residues. The trim removed 5 bases at V and 0 bases at J, leaving 3 bases unmatched. Per the germline V gene, CDR1 is SEHNR and CDR2 is FQNEAQ (reference sequence). CDR3 sequence reads: CASSRTSPSYEQYF. CDR3 nucleotides: TGTGCCAGCAGCCGGACTAGCCCCTCCTACGAGCAGTACTTC.

About this clone itself: Mismatch with germline at one junction end may stem from a read error. This rearrangement joins TRBV7-7 to TRBJ2-7; possible D gene TRBD2, 5 bases. CDR3 length: 14 amino acids. CDR1 SSHAT and CDR2 FNYEAQ come from the germline V gene (reference sequence). CDR3 sequence (DNA): TGTGCTAGCAGCTCGAGGGATGGGTCCTACGAGCAGTACTTC. Protein sequence: CASSSRDGSYEQYF.

The rearrangement uses TRBV6-1 and TRBJ2-5; D not certain. Per the germline V gene, CDR1 is MNHNS and CDR2 is SASEGT. The CDR3 is made up of 13 amino acids. The V end was cut by 4 bases, the J end by 2 bases, with 8 bases between. Here the CDR3 reads CASSVSPQETQYF. CDR3 nucleotide sequence: TGTGCCAGCAGTGTTTCTCCTCAAGAGACCCAGTACTTC.

This clone showed up just a few times. The chain has TRBV27 and TRBJ1-2; D not resolved. The germline CDR1 and CDR2 sequences are MNHEY and SMNVEV (reference sequence). Trimming removed 5 bases from V and 5 bases from J, with 15 bases in between. CDR3 length: 14 amino acids. The CDR3 DNA reads as TGTGCCAGCAGTGACGGTCCCAATTCATATGGCTACACCTTC. Translation: CASSDGPNSYGYTF.